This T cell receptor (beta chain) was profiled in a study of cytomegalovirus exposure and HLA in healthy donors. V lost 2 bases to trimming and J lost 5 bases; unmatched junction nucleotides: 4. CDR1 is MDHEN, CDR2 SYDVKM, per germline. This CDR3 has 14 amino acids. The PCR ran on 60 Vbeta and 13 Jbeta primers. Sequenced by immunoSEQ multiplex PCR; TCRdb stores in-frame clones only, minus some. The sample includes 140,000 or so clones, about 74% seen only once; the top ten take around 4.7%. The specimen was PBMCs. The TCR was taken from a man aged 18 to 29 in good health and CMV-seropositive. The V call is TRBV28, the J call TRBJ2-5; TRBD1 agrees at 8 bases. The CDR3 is CASSLLDRVETQYF. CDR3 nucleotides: TGTGCCAGCAGTTTACTGGACAGGGTTGAGACCCAGTACTTC.